This T cell receptor beta chain was recovered during a study of shared clonotypes between healthy human individuals. Study findings and constraints: An expected dependence of interdonor clonotype sharing on sequencing depth was noted. Rarefaction showed sorted-subset sequencing was incomplete despite large depth.

As for this clone: Its antigen is currently unknown.

Sorted-subset replicate PCR reactions contained approximately 190 ng DNA, corresponding to 29,000 or so T cell genomes. Authors' data handling: Junction-only immunoSEQ sequences carried no quality scores, so filtering differed. Data came from immunoSEQ multiplex PCR; TCRdb stores just in-frame clones and leaves some out. From that table come the V and J calls and clone size; the DNA was used to work out D and trimming. The sample consists of a few million clones, approximately 95% of them appearing once. With 4 bases clipped from V and 4 bases from J, the junction kept 0 bases outside the gene matches. The CDR3 extends over 12 amino acids. From germline, CDR1 is SQVTM and CDR2 ANQGSEA.

Sequencing used naive CD4+ T cells from PBMCs. Subset given: CD45RA+ positively selected. The chain recombines TRBV29-1 with TRBJ2-1; 8 bases are a match to TRBD1. This clonotype was sampled from a man younger than 35 in good health. Some clones in this sample may be carry-over from other donors' samples. The CDR3 protein is CSVGTGYNEQFF. The CDR3 nucleotides are TGCAGCGTTGGGACAGGGTACAATGAGCAGTTCTTC.